A single sample is the source of the 30 T cell receptor beta chains below, sequenced in a study of T cell repertoires in cytomegalovirus infection. MiXCR, applied by TCRdb to the reads, yields one record per CDR3 protein. The repertoire holds roughly 500,000 distinct CDR3 sequences, with 30% to 40% as singletons. The antigens for these receptors are not known. Sequenced material: cultured PBMCs, taken from culture after CMV antigen stimulation. All receptors come from a human donor in good health (CMV status not recorded). Some clones in this sample may be carry-over from other donors' samples.

The chain combines TRBV27 with TRBJ2-2; D gene uncertain. The V end lost 3 bases, the J end lost 6 bases, and 8 bases lay between the germline ends. The CDR3 extends over 13 amino acids. Germline V gene data show CDR1 as MNHEY and CDR2 as SMNVEV (reference sequence). CDR3 bases: TGTGCCAGCAGTTTTCAAATGGCCGGGGAGCTGTTTTTT. Translation: CASSFQMAGELFF.

This sequence joins TRBV7-2 and TRBJ2-1; weak D call: TRBD2 (6 bases). V gave up 0 bases and J gave up 5 bases, with 11 bases separating them. Germline V gives CDR1 SGHTA, CDR2 FQGNSA. CDR3 length: 15 residues. The CDR3 is CASSLAVSGHNEQFF. The CDR3 DNA sequence: TGTGCCAGCAGCTTAGCTGTTAGCGGCCACAATGAGCAGTTCTTC.

At least ten counts were recorded for this clonotype. This chain uses TRBV28 with TRBJ2-1; 12 bases align to TRBD2. The ends lost 4 bases at V and 5 bases at J; junction bases unmatched: 3. Looked up from germline, CDR1 is MDHEN and CDR2 is SYDVKM. The CDR3 contains 15 residues. The CDR3 reads CASSWTSGNNNEQFF. DNA for the CDR3: TGTGCCAGCAGTTGGACTAGCGGGAATAACAATGAGCAGTTCTTC.

The CDR3 coding sequence is TGCGCCAGCAGCTTTAAAACCTCCTACGAGCAGTACTTC. This gives the protein CASSFKTSYEQYF. The chain uses TRBV5-1 and TRBJ2-7; D remains unclear. The germline gives CDR1 SGHRS, CDR2 YFSETQ. Trimming left V 2 bases short and J 0 bases short, with 6 bases between. This CDR3 has 13 residues. The whole variable domain, filled in from reference TRBV5-1 and TRBJ2-7, reads KAGVTQTPRYLIKTRGQQVTLSCSPISGHRSVSWYQQTPGQGLQFLFEYFSETQRNKGNFPGRFSGRQFSNSRSEMNVSTLELGDSALYLCASSFKTSYEQYFGPGTRLTVT.

The gene calls are TRBV7-2 and TRBJ2-1, with 11 bases that match TRBD1. Germline loops: CDR1 SGHTA, CDR2 FQGNSA. There are 16 residues in the CDR3. With 4 bases clipped from V and 7 bases from J, the junction kept 9 bases outside the gene matches. CDR3 bases: TGTGCCAGCAGCTATTCCGGGACAGGGGGTGTGAATGAGCAGTTCTTC. Translation: CASSYSGTGGVNEQFF.

The sample holds a few counts of this clonotype. The rearrangement links TRBV4-1 to TRBJ1-2, with D uncertain. V lost 0 bases and J 4 bases, leaving 12 bases between the germline ends. This CDR3 is built from 15 residues. From germline, CDR1 is MGHRA and CDR2 YSYEKL. Written as DNA, the CDR3 is TGCGCCAGCAGCCAAGAAAACAGTTACACCTATGGCTACACCTTC. Protein: CASSQENSYTYGYTF.

This clonotype was detected many times. The V and J genes are TRBV7-8 and TRBJ1-2; D is unclear. The germline CDR1 and CDR2 sequences are SGHVS and FQNEAQ. V dropped 1 base and J dropped 4 bases, with 22 bases sitting between them. The CDR3 has 18 amino acids. The CDR3 loop is CASSLESLGRFKPYGYTF. The CDR3 DNA reads as TGTGCCAGCAGCTTAGAGTCCCTGGGCCGATTCAAACCCTATGGCTACACCTTC.

This sequence joins TRBV27 and TRBJ2-7; D perhaps matches TRBD1 (6 bases). The germline V and J ends were trimmed by 2 bases and 6 bases, with 11 bases remaining between them. Germline V CDR1 and CDR2: MNHEY, SMNVEV (reference sequence). This CDR3 comprises 13 residues. CDR3: CASSLKTGSEQYV. Written as DNA, the CDR3 is TGTGCCAGCAGTTTAAAAACAGGGTCCGAGCAGTACGTC.

This clonotype was seen a few times. This chain links TRBV10-3 with TRBJ1-2; D not certain. Trimming cost V 7 bases and J 0 bases, with 12 bases left between them. The CDR3 has 14 amino acids. Germline V CDR1 and CDR2: ENHRY, SYGVKD. The CDR3 loop reads CAIKNPESNYGYTF. The CDR3, as DNA: TGTGCCATCAAAAATCCGGAGTCTAACTATGGCTACACCTTC.

This clonotype was seen more than once but under ten times. This sequence joins TRBV7-2 and TRBJ2-1; no clear D gene. Germline-derived CDR1 and CDR2 are SGHTA and FQGNSA. CDR3 size: 12 residues. The germline V and J ends were trimmed by 4 bases and 8 bases, with 9 bases remaining between them. Written as DNA, the CDR3 is TGTGCCAGCAGCTCCTCTCGCGATGAGCAGTTCTTC. Its translation: CASSSSRDEQFF.

This clonotype has only a few counts. This chain joins TRBV4-3 and TRBJ1-2; D is unresolved. Germline lookup yields CDR1 LGHNA and CDR2 YSLEER. The CDR3 contains 16 residues. Trimming cost V 0 bases and J 0 bases, with 11 bases left between them. The CDR3, as DNA: TGCGCCAGCAGCCAAGATGTGGTCAACCCTAACTATGGCTACACCTTC. Its protein is CASSQDVVNPNYGYTF.

The chain combines TRBV19 with TRBJ2-3; 8 nucleotides align to TRBD1. Trimming at V came to 3 bases and at J to 3 bases, leaving 11 bases not matched to a gene. The CDR3 contains 17 residues. Germline-derived CDR1 and CDR2 are LNHDA and SQIVND (reference sequence). The CDR3 sequence is CASSILPGGAGTDTQYF. CDR3 DNA sequence: TGTGCCAGTAGTATCCTGCCAGGGGGCGCGGGGACAGATACGCAGTATTTT.

This clonotype was recorded a few times. This sequence joins TRBV11-3 and TRBJ1-2, with 7 bases matching TRBD1. The CDR3 runs 19 residues. In germline, CDR1 is SGHNT, CDR2 YENEEA. V lost 5 bases and J lost 10; bases outside the gene matches: 28. In DNA form, the CDR3 reads TGTGCCAGCAGCCAACTCGCGATATTTGAGGGGGCCTTCAATAATAACTACACCTTC. Translating gives CASSQLAIFEGAFNNNYTF.

V gene TRBV14 combines with J gene TRBJ1-3; D ambiguous. V was pared by 0 bases and J by 4 bases, with 13 bases between. This CDR3 is built from 16 residues. The germline CDR1 and CDR2 sequences are SGHDN and FVKESK. The DNA of the CDR3 is TGTGCCAGCAGCCAAGATCGAGGCGGCCGAGGAAACACCATATATTTT. It codes for CASSQDRGGRGNTIYF.

The rearrangement uses TRBV7-2 and TRBJ2-5, with D hard to call. This CDR3 contains 13 residues. Germline CDR1 SGHTA, CDR2 FQGNSA. V shed 4 bases and J shed 3 bases, with 9 bases lying between them. The CDR3: CASSSSEKETQYF. The CDR3 DNA sequence: TGTGCCAGCAGCTCGTCCGAGAAAGAGACCCAGTACTTC.

CDR3 protein: CASNPHRGSNQPQHF. The CDR3 nucleotides are TGTGCCAGCAACCCGCACAGGGGGAGCAATCAGCCCCAGCATTTT. This chain joins TRBV27 and TRBJ1-5; TRBD1 matches 8 bases. The CDR3 contains 15 residues. Germline CDR1 and CDR2: MNHEY and SMNVEV (reference sequence). The ends lost 7 bases at V and 1 base at J; junction bases unmatched: 6.

This clonotype was observed a handful of times. V gene TRBV7-2 combines with J gene TRBJ2-5; 8 positions agree with TRBD2. J lost 5 bases, V lost 2 bases, and 7 bases had no gene match. This CDR3 comprises 15 residues. The germline gives CDR1 SGHTA, CDR2 FQGNSA. CDR3 protein: CASSLTGGAFETQYF. DNA of the CDR3: TGTGCCAGCAGCTTAACGGGAGGGGCATTCGAGACCCAGTACTTC.

This clonotype was counted between two and nine times. The chain combines TRBV7-2 with TRBJ2-5; 7 bases are shared with TRBD2. Germline loops: CDR1 SGHTA, CDR2 FQGNSA. J gave up 3 bases and V 1 base, and 2 bases lay outside the gene matches. The CDR3 is made up of 14 amino acids. The CDR3 spells CASSLGAGEETQYF. The CDR3 bases are TGTGCCAGCAGCTTAGGGGCGGGGGAAGAGACCCAGTACTTC. The whole variable domain, filled in from reference TRBV7-2 and TRBJ2-5, reads GAGVSQSPSNKVTEKGKDVELRCDPISGHTALYWYRQSLGQGLEFLIYFQGNSAPDKSGLPSDRFSAERTGGSVSTLTIQRTQQEDSAVYLCASSLGAGEETQYFGPGTRLLVL.

The rearrangement joins TRBV5-4 to TRBJ2-5; TRBD2 is a possible D gene (6 bases). Deletions cut 6 bases from V and 5 bases from J, with 23 bases between. The CDR3 has 16 residues. The germline V gene has CDR1 SGHNT and CDR2 YYREEE (reference sequence). CDR3 bases: TGTGCCAGCAACTCCGGGACTCACGAGAGAGGGGAGACCCAGTACTTC. Amino acids: CASNSGTHERGETQYF. Looking up the rest from reference TRBV5-4 and TRBJ2-5 gives the full variable domain: ETGVTQSPTHLIKTRGQQVTLRCSSQSGHNTVSWYQQALGQGPQFIFQYYREEENGRGNFPPRFSGLQFPNYSSELNVNALELDDSALYLCASNSGTHERGETQYFGPGTRLLVL.

The chain carries TRBV6-1 and TRBJ2-7, with D unresolved. V lost 1 base and J lost 3, with 4 bases in between. Germline CDR1 MNHNS, CDR2 SASEGT. The CDR3 has 12 amino acids. The CDR3 bases are TGTGCCAGCAGTGAAGACGGCTACGAGCAGTACGTC. This encodes CASSEDGYEQYV.

The chain carries TRBV3-1 and TRBJ1-3; no reliable D call. The germline V and J ends were trimmed by 7 bases and 0 bases, with 4 bases remaining between them. Germline CDR1 LGHDT, CDR2 YNNKEL (reference sequence). This CDR3 is 12 amino acids long. DNA of the CDR3: TGTGCCAGCAAAAACTCTGGAAACACCATATATTTT. Protein: CASKNSGNTIYF.

At least ten counts were recorded for this clonotype. This rearrangement joins TRBV12-3 or TRBV12-4 to TRBJ2-1; TRBD2 matches 8 bases. There are 14 residues in the CDR3. The junction had 6 bases not matched to a gene; V was cut back by 3 bases and J by 8 bases. CDR3 DNA sequence: TGTGCCAGCAGTTTTTGGCGGGAGGAGCATGAGCAGTTCTTC. Its protein is CASSFWREEHEQFF.

This clonotype occurred a few times. The chain employs TRBV7-2 and TRBJ2-7, with D uncertain. V lost 5 bases and J 6 bases, leaving 14 bases between the germline ends. Germline CDR1 is SGHTA and CDR2 is FQGNSA. The CDR3 runs to 13 residues. CDR3 sequence reads: CASSPSRKGEQYF. CDR3 bases: TGTGCCAGCAGCCCATCGCGGAAGGGCGAGCAGTACTTC.

This clonotype has just a few counts. The CDR3 region has the DNA TGTGCCAGCAGTTTTTCACCTACGCTAGCGGCAATTGAGACCCAGTACTTC. Encoded protein: CASSFSPTLAAIETQYF. The rearrangement uses TRBV12-3 or TRBV12-4 and TRBJ2-5, with 7 positions matching TRBD2. After removal of 3 bases from V and 5 bases from J, the junction contained 15 bases not matched to a gene. The CDR3 is made up of 17 amino acids.

The rearrangement links TRBV6-2 or TRBV6-3 to TRBJ2-7; unclear D gene. Germline CDR1 and CDR2: MNHEY and SVGEGT. With 7 bases removed from V and 5 bases from J, the gap between germline ends came to 9 bases. The CDR3 runs 11 residues. In DNA, the CDR3 is TGTGCCAGCATTGACGCCCACGAGCAGTACTTC. The encoded protein is CASIDAHEQYF.

This clonotype was counted many times. This chain uses TRBV7-2 with TRBJ2-1; 14 bases agree with TRBD2. V gave up 2 bases and J gave up 1 base; unmatched junction bases: 4. This CDR3 has 18 amino acids. Germline CDR1 reads SGHTA; CDR2 reads FQGNSA. As DNA, the CDR3 is TGTGCCAGCAGCTTACTTCGGACTAGCGGGAGGTCCTACAATGAGCAGTTCTTC. Its protein product is CASSLLRTSGRSYNEQFF.

The gene calls are TRBV3-1 and TRBJ2-3; the D gene is possibly TRBD1 (6 bases). The length of the CDR3 is 15 residues. The V and J ends lost 6 bases and 2 bases respectively, with 15 bases between them. CDR1 is LGHDT and CDR2 is YNNKEL in the germline V gene (reference sequence). The CDR3 region is CASRKQGATTDTQYF. The CDR3 bases are TGTGCCAGCAGGAAACAGGGTGCTACCACAGATACGCAGTATTTT.

This chain joins TRBV6-1 and TRBJ2-7; 8 positions agree with TRBD2. V lost 5 bases to trimming and J lost 0 bases; unmatched junction nucleotides: 3. The CDR3 length is 14 residues. Germline CDR1 MNHNS, CDR2 SASEGT. The CDR3 is CASSHSGTSYEQYV. As DNA, the CDR3 is TGTGCCAGCAGTCATAGCGGGACCTCCTACGAGCAGTACGTC.

This clonotype has more than one count but fewer than ten. This rearrangement joins TRBV7-6 to TRBJ1-1; D gene uncertain. The CDR3 contains 14 residues. CDR1 SGHVS and CDR2 FNYEAQ come from the germline V gene. Trimming cost V 4 bases and J 1 base, with 10 bases left between them. The CDR3 loop reads CASSSTGPNTEAFF. CDR3 nucleotide sequence: TGTGCCAGCAGCTCAACCGGGCCGAACACTGAAGCTTTCTTT.

The rearrangement links TRBV11-2 to TRBJ2-1; 16 bases are shared with TRBD2. This CDR3 contains 20 residues. The V and J ends lost 5 bases and 0 bases, in that order; junction bases with no gene match: 10. Germline V lookup: CDR1 SGHAT, CDR2 FQNNGV. The DNA for the CDR3 is TGTGCCAGCAGCGCCCGTAGGGGACTAGCGGGAGGGAGCTCCTACAATGAGCAGTTCTTC. The encoded protein is CASSARRGLAGGSSYNEQFF.